This TCR beta chain is from a study of identical twins. With respect to this clonotype: Its antigen is still unknown.

Study-level points and caveats: Weaker excess twin sharing was observed in beta out-of-frame sequences. Fewer insertions were carried by abundant cord blood beta clonotypes, but none was seen in memory repertoires.

TCRdb redid the calling of the 5' RACE reads with MiXCR, one entry per CDR3 protein. The profile shows 260,000 or so distinct CDR3 sequences, 7% to 8.5% of them singletons. The germline V gene has CDR1 SGHKS and CDR2 YYEKEE (reference sequence). With 4 bases clipped from V and 3 bases from J, the junction kept 6 bases outside the gene matches. The CDR3 extends over 15 amino acids. These data are also associated with another study on yellow fever vaccine responses in identical twins.

Material: CD8+ T cells sorted from blood. The source of this sequence is a woman in her late teens or twenties in good health. V usage is TRBV5-5 and J usage is TRBJ2-4; 8 nucleotides match TRBD2. Here the CDR3 DNA reads TGTGCCAGCAGCCCCTACGGGGGGGGCAAAAACATTCAGTACTTC. Translation gives CASSPYGGGKNIQYF.